A selection of T cell receptor beta chains follows, all from one sample in a study of cytomegalovirus exposure and HLA in healthy donors. Measured with immunoSEQ multiplex PCR; TCRdb has only the in-frame clones, and not every one. The repertoire table contains some 60,000 clones. Input material: PBMCs. The receptors were gathered from a man younger than 40 in good health and CMV-seropositive. Each CDR3 is given with its conserved first and last residue. The order of the fields is D gene, V gene, J gene, CDR3 DNA, CDR3 protein. D genes are given only for firm matches.

>TRBD1|TRBV29-1|TRBJ2-2
TGCAGCGTTCCCTCGGACAGGGTGTCCGGGGAGCTGTTTTTT
CSVPSDRVSGELFF
>-|TRBV10-3|TRBJ1-3
TGTGCCATCAGTGACCTGACAGGACGCTTCGCCCCCTCTGGAAACACCATATATTTT
CAISDLTGRFAPSGNTIYF
>TRBD2|TRBV5-1|TRBJ2-7
TGCGCCAGCAGCTTGTTGACTAGCGGGGAAAGCTCCTACGAGCAGTACTTC
CASSLLTSGESSYEQYF
>-|TRBV19|TRBJ2-1
TGTGCCAGTATTGGGGGGGGCGACAATGAGCAGTTCTTC
CASIGGGDNEQFF
>-|TRBV30|TRBJ1-1
TGTGCCTGGAGTGTACAAGGGGACACTGAAGCTTTCTTT
CAWSVQGDTEAFF
>-|TRBV4-1|TRBJ2-3
TGCGCCAGCAGCCATCCCCGGACATACACAGATACGCAGTATTTT
CASSHPRTYTDTQYF
>TRBD1|TRBV30|TRBJ1-4
TGTGCCTGGAGTCGGGGACAGGGTGAAAAACTGTTTTTT
CAWSRGQGEKLFF
>TRBD2|TRBV7-8|TRBJ2-4
TGTGCCAGCAGCTCCCGGGGGGAAGTGGAGAACATTCAGTACTTC
CASSSRGEVENIQYF
>-|TRBV4-1|TRBJ1-6
TGCGCCAGCAGCCACGGACAGTTCGCCAATTCACCCCTCCACTTT
CASSHGQFANSPLHF
>-|TRBV25-1|TRBJ2-1
TGTGCCAGCCAGCCAAGACAGGCATACAATGAGCAGTTCTTC
CASQPRQAYNEQFF